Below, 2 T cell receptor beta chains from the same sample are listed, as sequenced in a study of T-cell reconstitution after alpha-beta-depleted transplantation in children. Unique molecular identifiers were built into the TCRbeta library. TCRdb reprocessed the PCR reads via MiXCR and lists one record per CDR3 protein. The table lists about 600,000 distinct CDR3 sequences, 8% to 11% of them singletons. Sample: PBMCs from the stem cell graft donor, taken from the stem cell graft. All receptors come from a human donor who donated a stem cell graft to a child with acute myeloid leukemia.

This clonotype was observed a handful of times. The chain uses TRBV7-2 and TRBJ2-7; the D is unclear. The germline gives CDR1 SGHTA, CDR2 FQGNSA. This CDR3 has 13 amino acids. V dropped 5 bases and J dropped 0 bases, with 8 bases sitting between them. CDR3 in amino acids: CASSQLNSYEQYF. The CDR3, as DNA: TGTGCCAGCAGCCAACTCAACTCCTACGAGCAGTACTTC. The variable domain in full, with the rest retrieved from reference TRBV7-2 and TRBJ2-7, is GAGVSQSPSNKVTEKGKDVELRCDPISGHTALYWYRQSLGQGLEFLIYFQGNSAPDKSGLPSDRFSAERTGGSVSTLTIQRTQQEDSAVYLCASSQLNSYEQYFGPGTRLTVT.

CDR3 coding DNA: TGTGCCACCAGTGGGCGTAGGGGACAGGCCTATGGCTACACCTTC. Protein sequence: CATSGRRGQAYGYTF. J is TRBJ1-2 and V is TRBV24-1; 8 bases are shared with TRBD1. J gave up 4 bases and V 5 bases, and 8 bases lay outside the gene matches. This CDR3 is 15 amino acids long. The germline gives CDR1 KGHDR, CDR2 SFDVKD.